Presented here are 17 T cell receptor beta chains from one specimen sequenced in a study of T cell repertoires in cytomegalovirus infection. A single record per CDR3 protein comes from TCRdb applying MiXCR to the reads. The sample lists 500,000 or so distinct CDR3 sequences; 16% were seen once. The material sequenced was CD8+ T cells from PBMCs. Source of these receptors: a human donor in good health (CMV status not recorded). Some clones in this sample may be carry-over from other donors' samples.

This clonotype appeared many times. The CDR3 loop is CASSYSRGVNTEAFF. CDR3 coding DNA: TGTGCCAGCAGTTACTCGCGGGGAGTGAACACTGAAGCTTTCTTT. The V and J genes are TRBV6-5 and TRBJ1-1, with D unresolved. CDR1 MNHEY and CDR2 SVGAGI come from the germline V gene. The CDR3 spans 15 residues. Trimming removed 0 bases from V and 0 bases from J, with 8 bases in between.

This clonotype was recorded a few times. This rearrangement joins TRBV24-1 to TRBJ2-3; D ambiguous. CDR3 size: 14 residues. Trimming took off 4 bases at V and 4 bases at J, with 11 bases between the two ends. CDR1 and CDR2 (germline): KGHDR, SFDVKD. CDR3 amino acids: CATSDPSLSDTQYF. In nucleotides, the CDR3 is TGTGCCACCAGTGACCCCTCGCTGTCAGATACGCAGTATTTT.

This clonotype has a handful of counts. V gene TRBV9 combines with J gene TRBJ2-1; TRBD1 aligns across 10 bases. The CDR3 length is 13 residues. Trimming cost V 0 bases and J 10 bases; bases outside gene matches: 1. The germline V gene encodes CDR1 SGDLS and CDR2 YYNGEE. The CDR3 loop reads CASSVAGQGEQFF. CDR3 nucleotides: TGTGCCAGCAGCGTAGCGGGACAGGGGGAGCAGTTCTTC.

This clonotype was counted at least ten times. The chain couples TRBV4-2 to TRBJ2-5, with D tentatively TRBD1 (6 bases). Trimming took 3 bases from V and 8 from J, leaving 16 bases between them. The length of the CDR3 is 14 residues. The germline V gene has CDR1 LGHNA and CDR2 YNFKEQ. The CDR3: CASSQTGRVETQYF. CDR3 bases: TGTGCCAGCAGCCAGACAGGCCGGGTAGAAACCCAGTACTTC.

This clonotype was recorded at least ten times. The genes are TRBV7-8 and TRBJ1-2; no firm D call. V dropped 2 bases and J dropped 0 bases, with 7 bases sitting between them. The CDR3 is made up of 14 amino acids. Germline CDR1 is SGHVS and CDR2 is FQNEAQ. Here the CDR3 DNA reads TGTGCCAGCAGCTTAAGGACGTCTAACTATGGCTACACCTTC. Translation: CASSLRTSNYGYTF.

This clonotype came up many times. The chain joins TRBV7-9 to TRBJ2-7, with a weak D call TRBD2 (6 bases). There are 17 residues in the CDR3. V lost 6 bases and J lost 2, with 23 bases in between. Germline-derived CDR1 and CDR2 are SEHNR and FQNEAQ (reference sequence). Here the CDR3 reads CASSKYGGETRPYEQYF. In DNA, the CDR3 is TGTGCCAGCAGTAAATACGGGGGAGAAACAAGGCCCTACGAGCAGTACTTC.

This chain uses TRBV6-1 with TRBJ1-3, with D hard to call. Germline CDR1 reads MNHNS; CDR2 reads SASEGT. V lost 2 bases and J lost 0, with 14 bases in between. This CDR3 has 17 amino acids. This CDR3 reads CASSEYKDGLSGNTIYF. The DNA for the CDR3 is TGTGCCAGCAGTGAATATAAGGACGGTCTCTCTGGAAACACCATATATTTT.

The chain uses TRBV27 and TRBJ2-3; 11 positions match TRBD2. The CDR3 is 16 residues long. Germline CDR1 and CDR2: MNHEY and SMNVEV (reference sequence). With 5 bases clipped from V and 2 bases from J, the junction kept 6 bases outside the gene matches. CDR3 bases: TGTGCCAGCAGTCCGCTAGCGGGGGGAAACACAGATACGCAGTATTTT. The encoded protein is CASSPLAGGNTDTQYF.

V gene TRBV18 combines with J gene TRBJ1-4; a weak D match, TRBD1 (5 bases). Germline V gene lookup returns CDR1 KGHSH and CDR2 LQKENI. There are 15 residues in the CDR3. V was clipped by 0 bases and J by 8 bases, with 13 bases between them. The chain's CDR3 is CASSPPVEAGEKLFF. DNA of the CDR3: TGTGCCAGCTCACCACCGGTGGAGGCAGGGGAAAAACTGTTTTTT.

The chain links TRBV9 to TRBJ2-1, with D maybe TRBD1 (5 bases). The germline gives CDR1 SGDLS, CDR2 YYNGEE. There are 14 residues in the CDR3. Trimming took off 4 bases at V and 2 bases at J, with 10 bases between the two ends. In DNA form, the CDR3 reads TGTGCCAGCAGCAATGTAGGGGCCTACAATGAGCAGTTCTTC. It specifies CASSNVGAYNEQFF.

V is TRBV27 and J is TRBJ2-7, with 7 bases aligning to TRBD2. Germline values: CDR1 MNHEY, CDR2 SMNVEV (reference sequence). The CDR3 runs 13 residues. The V and J ends lost 2 bases and 7 bases, in that order; junction bases with no gene match: 5. CDR3 loop: CASSLGGSGEQYF. In DNA form, the CDR3 reads TGTGCCAGCAGTTTAGGGGGTAGCGGGGAGCAGTACTTC.

The sample holds one count of this clonotype. The chain is built from TRBV27 and TRBJ2-2, with a weak D call TRBD1 (5 bases). CDR3 length: 12 amino acids. Germline values: CDR1 MNHEY, CDR2 SMNVEV (reference sequence). The V end lost 6 bases, the J end lost 6 bases, and 8 bases lay between the germline ends. The CDR3 DNA reads TGTGCCAGCAGCAGGGTATCCGGGGAGCTGTTTTTT. Translating it yields CASSRVSGELFF.

In its sample, this clonotype was seen many times. The gene calls are TRBV10-3 and TRBJ2-2; maybe TRBD1 (6 bases). This CDR3 has 15 amino acids. Germline CDR1 and CDR2: ENHRY and SYGVKD. V was cut by 4 bases and J by 5 bases, with 14 bases left in between. The CDR3 coding sequence is TGTGCCATCAGTGTCCCAGGGGATACGACCGGGGAGCTGTTTTTT. It specifies CAISVPGDTTGELFF.

Turning to this clonotype: The junction shows a germline mismatch at one end, possibly a read error. J is TRBJ2-5 and V is TRBV7-7, with 11 bases matching TRBD1. CDR1 and CDR2 (germline): SSHAT, FNYEAQ (reference sequence). The CDR3 has 17 residues. DNA for the CDR3: TGTGCTAGCAGCCTGAGGGACAGGGGGAGACCCCAAGAGACCCAGTACTTC. Its translation: CASSLRDRGRPQETQYF.

The genes are TRBV27 and TRBJ2-1; tentatively, D is TRBD1 or TRBD2 (5 bases each). CDR3 length equals 14 residues. The germline V gene has CDR1 MNHEY and CDR2 SMNVEV (reference sequence). Between the trimmed V and J ends, which lost 0 bases and 14 bases, there was a span of 17 bases. The CDR3 region has the DNA TGTGCCAGCAGTTTATCCCGGGGCCCTCACGGGGAGTTCTTC. It yields the protein CASSLSRGPHGEFF.

The chain recombines TRBV9 with TRBJ1-1; D is ambiguous. Germline V lookup: CDR1 SGDLS, CDR2 YYNGEE. Trimming pared 0 bases from V and 1 base from J, leaving 4 bases between. The length of the CDR3 is 13 residues. The CDR3 is CASSVGENTEAFF. CDR3 bases: TGTGCCAGCAGCGTAGGTGAGAACACTGAAGCTTTCTTT.

This clonotype was recorded at least ten times. The rearrangement joins TRBV28 to TRBJ1-3; TRBD1 matches at 8 bases. The CDR3 has 15 amino acids. CDR1 is MDHEN and CDR2 is SYDVKM in the germline V gene. V lost 6 bases, J lost 0 bases, and 4 bases stayed unmatched. CDR3 sequence reads: CASSSDRGSGNTIYF. CDR3 bases: TGTGCCAGCAGCTCCGACAGGGGCTCTGGAAACACCATATATTTT.